This TCR beta chain was identified during a study of cytomegalovirus exposure and HLA in healthy donors. The germline V gene has CDR1 SNHLY and CDR2 FYNNEI. There are 15 residues in the CDR3. Deletions cut 11 bases from V and 2 bases from J, with 19 bases between. With 60 Vbeta and 13 Jbeta primers, the PCR was carried out. The data were produced by immunoSEQ multiplex PCR, yet TCRdb's version contains in-frame clones alone and is incomplete. The table records about 190,000 clones, 65% to 85% of them present only once. The chain uses TRBV2 and TRBJ2-1, with a weak D call TRBD2 (5 bases). The specimen sequenced was PBMCs. This sequence was found in a man between 35 and 55 years old in good health and CMV-seropositive. CDR3 protein: CAGQREKSPYNEQFF. The DNA of the CDR3 is TGTGCCGGCCAGAGGGAAAAAAGCCCCTACAATGAGCAGTTCTTC.